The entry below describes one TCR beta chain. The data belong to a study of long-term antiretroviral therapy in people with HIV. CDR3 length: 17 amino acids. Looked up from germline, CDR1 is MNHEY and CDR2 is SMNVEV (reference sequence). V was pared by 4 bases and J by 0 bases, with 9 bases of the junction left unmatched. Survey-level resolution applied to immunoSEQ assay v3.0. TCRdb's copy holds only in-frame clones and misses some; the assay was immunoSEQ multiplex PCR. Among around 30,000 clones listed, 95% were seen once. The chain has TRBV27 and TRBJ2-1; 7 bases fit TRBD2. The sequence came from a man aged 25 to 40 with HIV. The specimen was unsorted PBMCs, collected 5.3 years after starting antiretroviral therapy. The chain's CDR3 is CASSWPPVAGSYNEQFF. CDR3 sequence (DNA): TGTGCCAGCAGTTGGCCCCCGGTAGCGGGCTCCTACAATGAGCAGTTCTTC.